This T cell receptor (beta chain) was retrieved from a study of CD8 T cells in Susac syndrome. Sequencing targeted TCR beta in blood CD8+ and CD4+ T cells. Relapsing-remitting disease, either stable or active, was present in the multiple sclerosis controls, who were treatment-naive patients. Bulk CD8+ and CD4+ cells came from magnetic negative isolation; CD8+ TEMRA by FACS. Roughly 0.5 to 1 ug RNA was reverse transcribed with random hexamers. TCRdb fed the immunoSEQ multiplex PCR reads into MiXCR, producing one record per CDR3 protein. This table has hundreds of thousands of distinct CDR3 sequences, around 93% appearing once. Trimming left V 5 bases short and J 4 bases short, with 15 bases between. This CDR3 is 15 amino acids long. Germline V CDR1 and CDR2: SNHLY, FYNNEI. Findings of the study overall: TCR sequencing and HLA analysis covered a relatively small number of individuals.

This clonotype was seen once. Its specificity is not known. This receptor was taken from a human donor with multiple sclerosis. Sequenced: CD4+ T cells from PBMCs. The chain uses TRBV2 and TRBJ1-3; D may be TRBD1 (6 bases). This CDR3 is CASSSTGRGGNTIYF. The CDR3 DNA sequence: TGTGCCAGCAGTTCTACAGGGAGGGGAGGAAACACCATATATTTT.